This TCR beta chain was identified during a study of T cells in Graves' hyperthyroidism and ophthalmopathy. Study-wide points: The blood repertoire included most of the expanded thyroid clonotypes above 0.001.

Among ophthalmopathy patients, the Clinical Activity Score reached at least 3, the NOSPECS grade reached at least 4, and duration remained under 3 months. Germline CDR1 reads MNHEY; CDR2 reads SVGAGI. This CDR3 has 16 residues. The trim removed 5 bases at V and 5 bases at J, leaving 14 bases unmatched. This clonotype has a count of ten or more. Its antigen is unidentified. TCR beta CDR3 regions were amplified from RNA. Primed by the HTBI set, a first-round RT-PCR was run on the TCR CDR3. MiXCR, run by TCRdb on the multiplex PCR reads, gives a single entry per CDR3 protein. This table holds fewer than 750,000 distinct CDR3 sequences, roughly 14% found once.

The specimen was blood. This sequence originates from a woman between 40 and 55 years old with Graves' ophthalmopathy. This chain connects TRBV6-5 to TRBJ2-7, with 8 bases matching TRBD1. For the CDR3, the DNA is TGTGCCAGCAGTCCTCCCTACGGACAGGGTATCCACGAGCAGTACTTC. The encoded protein is CASSPPYGQGIHEQYF.